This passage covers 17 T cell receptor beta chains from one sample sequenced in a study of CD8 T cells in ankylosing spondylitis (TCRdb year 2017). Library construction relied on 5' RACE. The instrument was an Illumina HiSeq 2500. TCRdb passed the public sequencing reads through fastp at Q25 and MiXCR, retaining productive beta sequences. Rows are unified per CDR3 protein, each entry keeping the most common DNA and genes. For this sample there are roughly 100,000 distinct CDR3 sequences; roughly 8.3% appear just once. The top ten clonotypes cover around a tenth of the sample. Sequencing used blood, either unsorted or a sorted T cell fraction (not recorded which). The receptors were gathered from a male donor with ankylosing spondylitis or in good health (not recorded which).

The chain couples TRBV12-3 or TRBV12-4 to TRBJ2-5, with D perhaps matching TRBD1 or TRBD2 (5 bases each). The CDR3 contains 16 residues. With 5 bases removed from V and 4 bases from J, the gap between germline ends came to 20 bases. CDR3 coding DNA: TGTGCCAGCAGTAGTACGAGAGGGGCTGGGCGAGAGACCCAGTACTTC. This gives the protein CASSSTRGAGRETQYF.

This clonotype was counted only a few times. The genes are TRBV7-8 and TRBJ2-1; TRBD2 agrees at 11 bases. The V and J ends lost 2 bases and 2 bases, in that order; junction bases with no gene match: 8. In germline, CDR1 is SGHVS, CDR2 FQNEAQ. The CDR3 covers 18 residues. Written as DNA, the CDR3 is TGTGCCAGCAGCTTACTAGCGGGAGGCGTGTTTACCTACAATGAGCAGTTCTTC. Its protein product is CASSLLAGGVFTYNEQFF.

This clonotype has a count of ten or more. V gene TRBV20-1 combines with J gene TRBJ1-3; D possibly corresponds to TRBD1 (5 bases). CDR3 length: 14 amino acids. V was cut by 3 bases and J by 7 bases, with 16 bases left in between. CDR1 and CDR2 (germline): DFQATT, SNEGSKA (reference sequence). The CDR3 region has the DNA TGCAGTGCTAGGAAGCCGGGACGCCGGAACACCATATATTTT. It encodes CSARKPGRRNTIYF.

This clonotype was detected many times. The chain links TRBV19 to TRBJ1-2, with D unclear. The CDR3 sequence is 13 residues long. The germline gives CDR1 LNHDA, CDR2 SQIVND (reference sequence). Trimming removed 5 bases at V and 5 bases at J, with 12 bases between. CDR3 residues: CASSAREPYGYTF. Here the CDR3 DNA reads TGTGCCAGTAGTGCCCGGGAACCATATGGCTACACCTTC.

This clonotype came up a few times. DNA of the CDR3: TGCGCCAGCAGCCCGAACCCGGGACCGAACACTGAAGCTTTCTTT. As protein: CASSPNPGPNTEAFF. The J gene is TRBJ1-1, the V gene TRBV5-1; tentatively, D is TRBD1 (5 bases). The germline V and J ends were trimmed by 4 bases and 1 base, with 14 bases remaining between them. The germline V gene has CDR1 SGHRS and CDR2 YFSETQ. CDR3 size: 15 residues.

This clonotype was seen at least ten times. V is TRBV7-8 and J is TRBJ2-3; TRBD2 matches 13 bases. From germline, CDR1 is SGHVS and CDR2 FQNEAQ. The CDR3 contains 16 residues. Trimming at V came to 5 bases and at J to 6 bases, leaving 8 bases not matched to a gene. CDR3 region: CASSLRTSGGQDTQYF. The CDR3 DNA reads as TGTGCCAGCAGCCTCCGGACTAGCGGGGGCCAGGATACGCAGTATTTT.

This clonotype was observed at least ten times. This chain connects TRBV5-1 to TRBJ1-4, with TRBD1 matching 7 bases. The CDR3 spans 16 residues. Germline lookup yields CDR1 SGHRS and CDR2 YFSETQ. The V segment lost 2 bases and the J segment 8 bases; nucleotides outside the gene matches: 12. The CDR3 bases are TGCGCCAGCAGCTTCGGGACAGCCCTCTTTGGGGAAAAACTGTTTTTT. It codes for CASSFGTALFGEKLFF.

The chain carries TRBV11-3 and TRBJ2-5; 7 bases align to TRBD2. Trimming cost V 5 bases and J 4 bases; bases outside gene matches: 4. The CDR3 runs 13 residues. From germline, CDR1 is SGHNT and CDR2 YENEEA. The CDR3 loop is CASSPGLTETQYF. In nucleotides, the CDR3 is TGTGCCAGCAGCCCGGGACTAACAGAGACCCAGTACTTC.

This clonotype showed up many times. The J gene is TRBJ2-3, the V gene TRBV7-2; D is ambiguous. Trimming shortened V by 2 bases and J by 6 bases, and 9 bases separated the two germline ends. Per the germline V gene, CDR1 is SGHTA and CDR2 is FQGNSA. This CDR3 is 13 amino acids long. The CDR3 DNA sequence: TGTGCCAGCAGCTTAAATCTGGGGGATACGCAGTATTTT. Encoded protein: CASSLNLGDTQYF.

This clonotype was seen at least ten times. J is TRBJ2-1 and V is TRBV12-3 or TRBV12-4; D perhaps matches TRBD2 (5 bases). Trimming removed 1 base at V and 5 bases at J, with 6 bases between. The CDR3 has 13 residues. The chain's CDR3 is CASSLGTHNEQFF. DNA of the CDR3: TGTGCCAGCAGTTTAGGGACTCACAATGAGCAGTTCTTC.

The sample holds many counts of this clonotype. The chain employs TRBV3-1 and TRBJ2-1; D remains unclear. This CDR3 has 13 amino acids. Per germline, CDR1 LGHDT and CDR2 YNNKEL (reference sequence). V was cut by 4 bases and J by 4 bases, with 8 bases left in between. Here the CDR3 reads CASSPVPYNEQFF. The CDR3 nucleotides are TGTGCCAGCAGCCCCGTCCCATACAATGAGCAGTTCTTC.

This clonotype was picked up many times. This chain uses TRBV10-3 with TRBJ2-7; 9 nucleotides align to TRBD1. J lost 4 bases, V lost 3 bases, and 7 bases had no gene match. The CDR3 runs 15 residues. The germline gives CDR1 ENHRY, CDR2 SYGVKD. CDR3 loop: CAISERDRDIYEQYF. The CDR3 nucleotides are TGTGCCATCAGTGAAAGGGACAGGGACATTTACGAGCAGTACTTC.

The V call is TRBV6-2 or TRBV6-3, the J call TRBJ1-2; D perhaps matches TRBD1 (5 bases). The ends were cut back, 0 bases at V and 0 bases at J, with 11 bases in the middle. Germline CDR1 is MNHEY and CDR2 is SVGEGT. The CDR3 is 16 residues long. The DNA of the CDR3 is TGTGCCAGCAGTTACTCGCTCGCCAGGGCTAACTATGGCTACACCTTC. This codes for CASSYSLARANYGYTF.

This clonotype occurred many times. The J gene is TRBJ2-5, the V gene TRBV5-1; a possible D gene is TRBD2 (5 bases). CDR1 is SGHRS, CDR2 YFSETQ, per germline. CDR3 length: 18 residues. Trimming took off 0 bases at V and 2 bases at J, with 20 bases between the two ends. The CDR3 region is CASSLDPPRGREQETQYF. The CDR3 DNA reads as TGCGCCAGCAGCTTGGACCCTCCCCGGGGAAGGGAGCAAGAGACCCAGTACTTC.

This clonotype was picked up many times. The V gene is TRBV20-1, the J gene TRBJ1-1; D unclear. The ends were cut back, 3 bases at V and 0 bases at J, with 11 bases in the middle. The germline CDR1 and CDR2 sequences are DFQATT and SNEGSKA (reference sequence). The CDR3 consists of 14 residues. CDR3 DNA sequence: TGCAGTGCTAGGGCCCCCCACGTGAACACTGAAGCTTTCTTT. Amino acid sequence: CSARAPHVNTEAFF.

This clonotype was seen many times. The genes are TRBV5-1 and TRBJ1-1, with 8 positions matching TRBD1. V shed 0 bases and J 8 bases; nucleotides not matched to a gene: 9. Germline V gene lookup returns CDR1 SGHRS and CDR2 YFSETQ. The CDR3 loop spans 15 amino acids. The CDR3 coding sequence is TGCGCCAGCAGCTTGGCCAACCCCGGACAGGGCGAAGCTTTCTTT. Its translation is CASSLANPGQGEAFF.

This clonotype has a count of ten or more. Written as DNA, the CDR3 is TGTGCCAGCAGCCCATTAACCCAGAACACTGAAGCTTTCTTT. Translation gives CASSPLTQNTEAFF. V usage is TRBV7-8 and J usage is TRBJ1-1; D ambiguous. The germline V gene encodes CDR1 SGHVS and CDR2 FQNEAQ. The length of the CDR3 is 14 residues. Between the trimmed V and J ends, which lost 5 bases and 1 base, there was a span of 11 bases.